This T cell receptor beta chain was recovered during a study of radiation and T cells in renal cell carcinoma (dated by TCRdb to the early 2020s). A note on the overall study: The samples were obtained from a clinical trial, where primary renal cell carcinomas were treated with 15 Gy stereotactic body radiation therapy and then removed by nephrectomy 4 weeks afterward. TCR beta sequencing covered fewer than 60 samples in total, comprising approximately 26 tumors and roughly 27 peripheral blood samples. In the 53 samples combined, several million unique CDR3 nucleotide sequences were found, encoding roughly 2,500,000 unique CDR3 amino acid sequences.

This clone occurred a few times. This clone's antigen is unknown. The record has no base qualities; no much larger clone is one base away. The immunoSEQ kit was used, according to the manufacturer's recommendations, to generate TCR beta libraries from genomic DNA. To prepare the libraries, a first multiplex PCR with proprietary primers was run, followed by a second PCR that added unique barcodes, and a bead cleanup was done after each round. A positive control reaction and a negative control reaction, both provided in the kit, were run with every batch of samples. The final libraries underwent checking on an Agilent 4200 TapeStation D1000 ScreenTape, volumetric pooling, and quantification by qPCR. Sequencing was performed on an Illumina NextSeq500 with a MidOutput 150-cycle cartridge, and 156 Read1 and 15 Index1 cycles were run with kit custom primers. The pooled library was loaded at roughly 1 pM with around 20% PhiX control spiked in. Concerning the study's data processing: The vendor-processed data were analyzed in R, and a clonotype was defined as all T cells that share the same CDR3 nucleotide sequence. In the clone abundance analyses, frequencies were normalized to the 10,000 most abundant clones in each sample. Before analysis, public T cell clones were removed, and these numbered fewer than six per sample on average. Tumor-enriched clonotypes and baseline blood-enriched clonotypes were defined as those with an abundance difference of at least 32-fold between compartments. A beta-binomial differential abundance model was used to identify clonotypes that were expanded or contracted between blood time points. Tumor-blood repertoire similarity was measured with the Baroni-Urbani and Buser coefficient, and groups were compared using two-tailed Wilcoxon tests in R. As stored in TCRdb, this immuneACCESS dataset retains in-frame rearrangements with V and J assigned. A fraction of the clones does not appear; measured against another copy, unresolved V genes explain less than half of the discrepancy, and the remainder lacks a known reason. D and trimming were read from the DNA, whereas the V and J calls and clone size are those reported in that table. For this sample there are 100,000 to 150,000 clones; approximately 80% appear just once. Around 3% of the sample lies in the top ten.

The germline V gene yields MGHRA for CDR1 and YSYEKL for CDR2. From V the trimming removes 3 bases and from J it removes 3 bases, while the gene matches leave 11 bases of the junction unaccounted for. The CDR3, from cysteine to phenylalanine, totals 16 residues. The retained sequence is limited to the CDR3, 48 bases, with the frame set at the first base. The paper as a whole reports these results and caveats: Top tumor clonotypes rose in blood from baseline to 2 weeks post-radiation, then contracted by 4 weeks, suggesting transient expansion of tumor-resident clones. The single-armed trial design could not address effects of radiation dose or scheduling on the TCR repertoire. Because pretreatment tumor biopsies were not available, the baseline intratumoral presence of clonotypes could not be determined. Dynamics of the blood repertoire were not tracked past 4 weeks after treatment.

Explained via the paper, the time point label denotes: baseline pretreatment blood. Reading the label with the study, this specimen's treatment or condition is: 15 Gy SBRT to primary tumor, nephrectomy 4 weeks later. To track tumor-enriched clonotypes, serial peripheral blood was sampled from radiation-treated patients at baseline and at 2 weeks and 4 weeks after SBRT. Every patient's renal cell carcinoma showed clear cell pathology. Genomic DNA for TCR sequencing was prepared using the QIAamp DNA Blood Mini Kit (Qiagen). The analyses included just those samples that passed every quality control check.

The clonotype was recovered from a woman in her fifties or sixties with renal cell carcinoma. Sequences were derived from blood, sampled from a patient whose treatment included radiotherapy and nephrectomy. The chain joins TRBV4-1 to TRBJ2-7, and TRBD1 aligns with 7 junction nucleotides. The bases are TGCGCCAGCAGCCATGTTGGGACAGCCTTCAACTACGAGCAGTACTTC. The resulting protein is CASSHVGTAFNYEQYF.